This passage covers 24 T cell receptor beta chains from one sample sequenced in a study of CD8+ T cells in alopecia areata. Documented treatment: oral pan-JAK inhibitor, 5-10 mg twice daily. As the sequencing template, cDNA was produced by extracting RNA and reverse transcribing it. Sequencing was performed with immunoSEQ multiplex PCR; in TCRdb, only in-frame clones are kept and a portion is missing. Of more than 85,000 clones in the sample, 61% were seen once. The input for sequencing was CD8+ T cells sorted from blood, taken at week 4, from a patient treated with tofacitinib. The receptors come from a human donor with alopecia areata.

This clone was seen a handful of times. V is TRBV7-9 and J is TRBJ2-7, with 10 bases identical to TRBD2. Looked up from germline, CDR1 is SEHNR and CDR2 is FQNEAQ (reference sequence). V was clipped by 3 bases and J by 5 bases; unmatched bases: 1. CDR3 size: 13 residues. CDR3 nucleotide sequence: TGTGCCAGCAGCTTTAGCGGGAGGAACGAGCAGTACTTC. Encoded protein: CASSFSGRNEQYF.

This chain uses TRBV7-9 with TRBJ1-2; tentatively, D is TRBD1 (5 bases). Germline V lookup: CDR1 SEHNR, CDR2 FQNEAQ (reference sequence). V lost 7 bases and J lost 4, with 16 bases in between. The CDR3 has 14 amino acids. CDR3 protein: CASTSDSSPYGYTF. The CDR3 bases are TGTGCCAGCACCTCAGACAGTAGCCCCTATGGCTACACCTTC.

This clone showed up just a few times. The chain combines TRBV4-1 with TRBJ2-5, with D possibly TRBD1 on 6 matching bases. Germline V gives CDR1 MGHRA, CDR2 YSYEKL. This CDR3 is 15 amino acids long. V was pared by 2 bases and J by 2 bases, with 12 bases between. CDR3 region: CASSQRQALQETQYF. The CDR3 DNA is TGCGCCAGCAGCCAACGACAGGCGCTACAAGAGACCCAGTACTTC.

The genes are TRBV7-2 and TRBJ2-7; D call uncertain. Per germline, CDR1 SGHTA and CDR2 FQGNSA. This CDR3 has 11 residues. The V and J ends lost 8 bases and 2 bases respectively, with 7 bases between them. CDR3 amino acids: CASAQAYEQYF. The CDR3 nucleotides are TGTGCCAGCGCGCAGGCCTACGAGCAGTACTTC.

The rearrangement joins TRBV2 to TRBJ2-2, with 10 bases that match TRBD2. The V gene's germline CDR1 is SNHLY and CDR2 FYNNEI. After removal of 8 bases from V and 6 bases from J, the junction contained 12 bases not matched to a gene. The CDR3 is made up of 16 amino acids. The CDR3 nucleotides are TGTGCCAGCGAAAGAACTAGCGGGAAGGGATCCGGGGAGCTGTTTTTT. Amino acids: CASERTSGKGSGELFF.

This clone has just a few counts. The chain couples TRBV2 to TRBJ1-5, with a weak D call TRBD1 (6 bases). The CDR3 is made up of 14 amino acids. Germline assignment: CDR1 SNHLY and CDR2 FYNNEI. Trimming removed 1 base at V and 7 bases at J, with 11 bases between. The CDR3 protein is CASSEVGGGQPQHF. CDR3 sequence (DNA): TGTGCCAGCAGTGAAGTCGGGGGCGGGCAGCCCCAGCATTTT.

This chain connects TRBV29-1 to TRBJ2-1; the D call may be TRBD1 or TRBD2 (5 bases each). Deletions cut 5 bases from V and 10 bases from J, with 12 bases between. The CDR3 spans 11 residues. Per germline, CDR1 SQVTM and CDR2 ANQGSEA. CDR3: CSVREGSEQFF. DNA of the CDR3: TGCAGCGTTCGAGAGGGGAGCGAGCAGTTCTTC.

This clone was found a few times. The chain uses TRBV19 and TRBJ2-3; perhaps TRBD1 as D (5 bases). V was clipped by 6 bases and J by 14 bases, with 24 bases between them. The CDR3 has 14 residues. Germline assignment: CDR1 LNHDA and CDR2 SQIVND (reference sequence). CDR3 nucleotides: TGTGCCAGTAGCGACCCCCGACAGTTGATGGTTTCGTATTTT. Protein product: CASSDPRQLMVSYF.

The rearrangement joins TRBV9 to TRBJ2-3, with 8 nucleotides matching TRBD2. V lost 2 bases to trimming and J lost 0 bases; unmatched junction nucleotides: 2. CDR3 length: 15 residues. CDR1 is SGDLS, CDR2 YYNGEE, per germline. CDR3 sequence: CASSVGGGSTDTQYF. The DNA of the CDR3 is TGTGCCAGCAGCGTCGGCGGGGGGAGCACAGATACGCAGTATTTT.

V is TRBV4-3 and J is TRBJ2-7, with D possibly being TRBD1 or TRBD2 (5 bases each). Between the trimmed V and J ends, which lost 0 bases and 6 bases, there was a span of 12 bases. From germline, CDR1 is LGHNA and CDR2 YSLEER. The CDR3 spans 14 residues. CDR3 sequence reads: CASSQDFGTTEQYF. CDR3 DNA: TGCGCCAGCAGCCAAGATTTCGGGACCACCGAGCAGTACTTC.

The chain is built from TRBV6-1 and TRBJ2-7, with TRBD1 matching 7 bases. This CDR3 region has 14 residues. The germline CDR1 and CDR2 sequences are MNHNS and SASEGT. With 2 bases clipped from V and 5 bases from J, the junction kept 6 bases outside the gene matches. The CDR3 nucleotides are TGTGCCAGCAGTGAAAGCAGGGGGTATAACGAGCAGTACTTC. It yields the protein CASSESRGYNEQYF.

The rearrangement uses TRBV27 and TRBJ2-2; D call uncertain. The CDR3 consists of 13 residues. The V end was cut by 2 bases, the J end by 7 bases, with 8 bases between. Germline values: CDR1 MNHEY, CDR2 SMNVEV (reference sequence). CDR3 sequence: CASSLIKGGELFF. The CDR3, as DNA: TGTGCCAGCAGTTTAATTAAGGGCGGGGAGCTGTTTTTT.

V and J are TRBV30 and TRBJ1-5; D gene unclear. Germline loops: CDR1 GTSNPN, CDR2 SVGIG (reference sequence). Trimming took 2 bases from V and 1 from J, leaving 6 bases between them. The length of the CDR3 is 13 residues. The CDR3 spells CAWSIGSNQPQHF. The CDR3, as DNA: TGTGCCTGGAGTATCGGGAGCAATCAGCCCCAGCATTTT.

The rearrangement uses TRBV9 and TRBJ2-7; 10 bases are shared with TRBD2. This CDR3 comprises 16 residues. J lost 2 bases, V lost 3 bases, and 8 bases had no gene match. Germline CDR1 and CDR2: SGDLS and YYNGEE. The CDR3 nucleotides read TGTGCCAGCAGCGAGGGGGTAGCGGGAGGCACCTACGAGCAGTACTTC. Its translation is CASSEGVAGGTYEQYF. Filled out from reference TRBV9 and TRBJ2-7, the complete variable domain reads DSGVTQTPKHLITATGQRVTLRCSPRSGDLSVYWYQQSLDQGLQFLIQYYNGEERAKGNILERFSAQQFPDLHSELNLSSLELGDSALYFCASSEGVAGGTYEQYFGPGTRLTVT.

This CDR3 reads CASSFGYSAGPQETQYF. Here the CDR3 DNA reads TGTGCCAGCAGCTTCGGATACTCGGCTGGTCCTCAAGAGACCCAGTACTTC. The J gene is TRBJ2-5, the V gene TRBV7-9, with D unresolved. Germline loops: CDR1 SEHNR, CDR2 FQNEAQ (reference sequence). V dropped 3 bases and J dropped 2 bases, with 19 bases sitting between them. There are 17 residues in the CDR3.

CDR3 in amino acids: CASTRNGATNEKLFF. CDR3 DNA: TGTGCCAGCACCCGAAACGGTGCAACTAATGAAAAACTGTTTTTT. This chain connects TRBV27 to TRBJ1-4, with D uncertain. Germline lookup yields CDR1 MNHEY and CDR2 SMNVEV (reference sequence). The CDR3 spans 15 residues. V was shortened by 7 bases and J by 0 bases, with 12 bases between the two germline ends. Looking up the rest from reference TRBV27 and TRBJ1-4 gives the full variable domain: EAQVTQNPRYLITVTGKKLTVTCSQNMNHEYMSWYRQDPGLGLRQIYYSMNVEVTDKGDVPEGYKVSRKEKRNFPLILESPSPNQTSLYFCASTRNGATNEKLFFGSGTQLSVL.

The V gene is TRBV30, the J gene TRBJ2-1, with no clear D. Germline values: CDR1 GTSNPN, CDR2 SVGIG (reference sequence). V lost 0 bases and J lost 2, with 5 bases in between. This CDR3 contains 13 residues. DNA of the CDR3: TGTGCCTGGAGTGTACCCACCTACAATGAGCAGTTCTTC. The encoded protein is CAWSVPTYNEQFF.

This clone has only a few counts. V usage is TRBV7-9 and J usage is TRBJ1-6; tentatively, D is TRBD1 (6 bases). The CDR3 length is 17 residues. Germline CDR1 and CDR2: SEHNR and FQNEAQ (reference sequence). V was shortened by 3 bases and J by 8 bases, with 20 bases between the two germline ends. CDR3 sequence: CASSFPSAGGADSPLHF. For the CDR3, the DNA is TGTGCCAGCAGCTTCCCCTCGGCCGGGGGGGCGGATTCACCCCTCCACTTT. Supplemented by reference TRBV7-9 and TRBJ1-6, the full variable domain reads DTGVSQNPRHKITKRGQNVTFRCDPISEHNRLYWYRQTLGQGPEFLTYFQNEAQLEKSRLLSDRFSAERPKGSFSTLEIQRTEQGDSAMYLCASSFPSAGGADSPLHFGNGTRLTVT.

The rearrangement links TRBV10-3 to TRBJ1-2; D might be TRBD1 (5 bases). The V gene lost 6 bases and the J gene lost 5 bases, with 13 bases spanning the gap. This CDR3 spans 13 amino acids. The germline gives CDR1 ENHRY, CDR2 SYGVKD. Here the CDR3 DNA reads TGTGCCATCAGCGGGGGAGAGGTATATGGCTACACCTTC. Residues: CAISGGEVYGYTF.

The CDR3 sequence: CASSQEGSPNTEAFF. The CDR3 DNA reads TGTGCCAGCAGTCAAGAGGGCAGCCCAAACACTGAAGCTTTCTTT. V gene TRBV9 combines with J gene TRBJ1-1; D uncertain. CDR3 size: 15 residues. CDR1 and CDR2 (germline): SGDLS, YYNGEE. The ends were cut back, 5 bases at V and 2 bases at J, with 16 bases in the middle.

This rearrangement joins TRBV7-2 to TRBJ1-2, with D possibly TRBD1 on 5 matching bases. The germline CDR1 and CDR2 sequences are SGHTA and FQGNSA. The length of the CDR3 is 15 residues. Trimming took 2 bases from V and 5 from J, leaving 15 bases between them. For the CDR3, the DNA is TGTGCCAGCAGCTTATTAGACAGCCACTTTTATGGCTACACCTTC. This gives the protein CASSLLDSHFYGYTF.

The gene calls are TRBV13 and TRBJ2-7, with D maybe TRBD1 (5 bases). The germline V and J ends were trimmed by 1 base and 2 bases, with 12 bases remaining between them. Looked up from germline, CDR1 is PRHDT and CDR2 is FYEKMQ (reference sequence). The CDR3 extends over 15 amino acids. CDR3 coding DNA: TGTGCCAGCAGCTTAGTAGGGCAGGGTACCTACGAGCAGTACTTC. Translated: CASSLVGQGTYEQYF.

As concerns this clone: Other nucleotide sequences from this sample produce the same CDR3. The genes are TRBV29-1 and TRBJ1-1; D call uncertain. The CDR3 has 11 residues. V was cut by 4 bases and J by 2 bases, with 5 bases left in between. In germline, CDR1 is SQVTM, CDR2 ANQGSEA. DNA for the CDR3: TGCAGCGTTGTCCCCAACACTGAAGCTTTCTTT. Protein sequence: CSVVPNTEAFF.

The genes are TRBV15 and TRBJ1-5, with D unclear. Germline lookup yields CDR1 LNHNV and CDR2 YYDKDF (reference sequence). Trimming pared 4 bases from V and 2 bases from J, leaving 12 bases between. This CDR3 contains 15 residues. The CDR3 DNA is TGTGCCACCAGCACTGAGGGAGTAGGCAATCAGCCCCAGCATTTT. It encodes CATSTEGVGNQPQHF. The variable domain in full, completed from reference TRBV15 and TRBJ1-5, reads DAMVIQNPRYQVTQFGKPVTLSCSQTLNHNVMYWYQQKSSQAPKLLFHYYDKDFNNEADTPDNFQSRRPNTSFCFLDIRSPGLGDTAMYLCATSTEGVGNQPQHFGDGTRLSIL.